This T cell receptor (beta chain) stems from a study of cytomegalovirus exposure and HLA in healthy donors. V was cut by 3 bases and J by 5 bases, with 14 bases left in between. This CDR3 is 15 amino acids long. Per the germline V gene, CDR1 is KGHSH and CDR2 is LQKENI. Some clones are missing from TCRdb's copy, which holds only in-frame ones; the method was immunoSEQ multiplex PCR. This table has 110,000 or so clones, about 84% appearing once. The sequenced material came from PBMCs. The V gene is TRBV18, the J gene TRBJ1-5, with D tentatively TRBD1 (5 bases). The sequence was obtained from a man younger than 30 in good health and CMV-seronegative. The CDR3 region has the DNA TGTGCCAGCTCACCCGTACCAGGGACTCATCAGCCCCAGCATTTT. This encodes CASSPVPGTHQPQHF.